This TCR beta chain came from a study of cytomegalovirus exposure and HLA in healthy donors. Regarding the study as a whole: Further analysis was carried out later, and it showed several of the most significant clusters appearing linked to common viral pathogens.

In the PCR, 60 Vbeta and 13 Jbeta primers were used. Authors' data handling: An analysis performed later counted about 80 million unique TCR beta chains (approximately 10 million of them shared). The assay was immunoSEQ multiplex PCR, and TCRdb's table has in-frame clones only and misses some. Clone size and the V and J calls come from that table; the DNA yielded D and trimming. This sample yields some 130,000 clones, of which about 82% are seen a single time; over 4% belongs to the top ten. This CDR3 has 15 residues. Germline V CDR1 and CDR2: MRHNA, SNTAGT. Trimming took off 0 bases at V and 0 bases at J, with 3 bases between the two ends. Comments on this clone: Antigen: not known.

J is TRBJ2-6 and V is TRBV6-4; D call uncertain. The source material was PBMCs. This clonotype was obtained from a man aged 30-40 years in good health. In nucleotides, the CDR3 is TGTGCCAGCAGTGACTCCAACTCTGGGGCCAACGTCCTGACTTTC. The encoded protein is CASSDSNSGANVLTF.